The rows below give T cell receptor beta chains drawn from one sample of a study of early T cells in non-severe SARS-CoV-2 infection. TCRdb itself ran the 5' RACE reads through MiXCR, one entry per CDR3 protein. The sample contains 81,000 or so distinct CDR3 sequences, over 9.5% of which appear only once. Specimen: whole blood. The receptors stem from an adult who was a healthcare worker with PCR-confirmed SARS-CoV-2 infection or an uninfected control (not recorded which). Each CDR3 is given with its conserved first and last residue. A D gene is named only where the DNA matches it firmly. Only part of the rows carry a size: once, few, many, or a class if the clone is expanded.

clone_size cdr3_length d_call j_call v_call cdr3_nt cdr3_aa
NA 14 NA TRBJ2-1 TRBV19 TGTGCCAGTAGGTGGGGCAGGGGGGTCGATGAGCAGTTCTTC CASRWGRGVDEQFF
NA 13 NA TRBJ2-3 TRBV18 TGTGCCAGCACCTTCCTAGCGAGGGATACGCAGTATTTT CASTFLARDTQYF
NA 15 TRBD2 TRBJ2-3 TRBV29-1 TGCAGCGTCCTGGGACTAGCGGGAGAAGGGGATACGCAGTATTTT CSVLGLAGEGDTQYF
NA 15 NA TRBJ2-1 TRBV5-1 TGCGCCAGCAGCTTTGAGCCGGGATGGGCCAATGAGCAGTTCTTC CASSFEPGWANEQFF
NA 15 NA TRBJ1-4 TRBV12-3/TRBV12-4 TGTGCCAGCAGTTCGGGGGGACGGGTTAGTGAAAAACTGTTTTTT CASSSGGRVSEKLFF
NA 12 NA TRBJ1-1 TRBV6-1 TGTGCCAGCAGTGAAAGAAACACTGAAGCTTTCTTT CASSERNTEAFF
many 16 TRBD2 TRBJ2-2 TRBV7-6 TGTGCCAGCAGATTCGGGGGTAGCGGGAGTAGCGGGGAGCTGTTTTTT CASRFGGSGSSGELFF
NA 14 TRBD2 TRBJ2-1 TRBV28 TGTGCCAGCAGGTCCGGGACTAGCGTGTTTGAGCAGTTCTTC CASRSGTSVFEQFF
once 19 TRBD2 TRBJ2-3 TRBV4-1 TGCGCCAGCAGCCAAGATGGCCCCCTGACTAGCGGGAGAGTTGATACGCAGTATTTT CASSQDGPLTSGRVDTQYF
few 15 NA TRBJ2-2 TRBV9 TGTGCCAGCAGCCCCCCAGTCACGAACACCGGGGAGCTGTTTTTT CASSPPVTNTGELFF
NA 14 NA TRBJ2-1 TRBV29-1 TGCAGCGTTGAATTCCTTGGCTCCTACAATGAGCAGTTCTTC CSVEFLGSYNEQFF
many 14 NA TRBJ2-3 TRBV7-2 TGTGCCAGCAGCTCAAGGACTAGCACAGATACGCAGTATTTT CASSSRTSTDTQYF
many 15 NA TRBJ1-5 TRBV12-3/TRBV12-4 TGTGCCAGCAGTTTATCGGGAACCCACAATCAGCCCCAGCATTTT CASSLSGTHNQPQHF
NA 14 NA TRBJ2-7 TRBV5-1 TGCGCCAGTTCTCACGGGAGCGGAGATTACGAGCAGTACTTC CASSHGSGDYEQYF
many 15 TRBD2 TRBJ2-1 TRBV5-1 TGCGCCAGCAGCCCCGGGACTAGCGGTAACAATGAGCAGTTCTTC CASSPGTSGNNEQFF
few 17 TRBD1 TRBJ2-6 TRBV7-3 TGTGCCAGCAGCCCACAGGGGACCGTTCCTGGGGCCAACGTCCTGACTTTC CASSPQGTVPGANVLTF
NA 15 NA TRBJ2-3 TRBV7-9 TGTGCCAGCAGCCCACATAGTGGGGGCACAGATACGCAGTATTTT CASSPHSGGTDTQYF
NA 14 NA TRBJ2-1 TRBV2 TGTGCCAGCAGTCCGACACGCGCCTACAATGAGCAGTTCTTC CASSPTRAYNEQFF
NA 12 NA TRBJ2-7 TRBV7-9 TGTGCCAGCGGCTACCCTGGCGGGGAGCAGTACTTC CASGYPGGEQYF
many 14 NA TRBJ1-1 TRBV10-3 TGTGCCACTAAAGGACCCAACACGAACACTGAAGCTTTCTTT CATKGPNTNTEAFF
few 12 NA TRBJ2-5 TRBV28 TGTGCCAGCAGTTTACGGCTGGAGACCCAGTACTTC CASSLRLETQYF
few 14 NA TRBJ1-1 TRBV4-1 TGCGCCAGCAGCCAAGACGGCCAGAACACTGAAGCTTTCTTT CASSQDGQNTEAFF